A single sample gave rise to the 14 T cell receptor beta chains below, sequenced in a study of OX40 agonist ivuxolimab in advanced cancers. Libraries were prepared by immunoSEQ multiplex PCR; TCRdb keeps only in-frame clonotypes and omits some of them. This sample has 15,000 to 20,000 clones, with about 89% found just once. Sequenced here: CD4+ or CD8+ T cells sorted from blood, sampled in a trial of the OX40 agonist ivuxolimab. Receptors were obtained from an adult with an advanced solid tumor such as melanoma, head and neck, liver or kidney cancer.

The CDR3, as DNA: TGTGCCACCAGCAGCCAGACAGGGGGCACAGATACGCAGTATTTT. As protein: CATSSQTGGTDTQYF. The chain carries TRBV15 and TRBJ2-3, with 8 positions matching TRBD1. The CDR3 consists of 15 residues. Germline CDR1 is LNHNV and CDR2 is YYDKDF (reference sequence). V shed 3 bases and J 1 base; nucleotides not matched to a gene: 3.

The J gene is TRBJ2-3, the V gene TRBV28; unclear D gene. Trimming stripped 7 bases from V and 0 bases from J, with 8 bases between. Per germline, CDR1 MDHEN and CDR2 SYDVKM. The CDR3 runs 13 residues. CDR3 DNA: TGTGCCAGCAAGAAATCCAGCACAGATACGCAGTATTTT. The encoded protein is CASKKSSTDTQYF. Together with reference TRBV28 and TRBJ2-3, the CDR3 gives the full variable domain: DVKVTQSSRYLVKRTGEKVFLECVQDMDHENMFWYRQDPGLGLRLIYFSYDVKMKEKGDIPEGYSVSREKKERFSLILESASTNQTSMYLCASKKSSTDTQYFGPGTRLTVL.

This CDR3 is CASNEMIISAEAFF. The DNA of the CDR3 is TGCGCCAGCAATGAAATGATAATATCCGCTGAAGCTTTCTTT. The V gene is TRBV10-2, the J gene TRBJ1-1; D is undetermined. Germline-derived CDR1 and CDR2 are WSHSY and SAAADI. The CDR3 runs to 14 residues. V was clipped by 7 bases and J by 6 bases, with 18 bases between them.

In its sample, this clone is medium-sized (0.01 to 0.1%). This chain joins TRBV7-8 and TRBJ2-1; 9 nucleotides align to TRBD2. The CDR3 loop spans 16 amino acids. Unmatched junction bases numbered 12, after V lost 5 bases and J lost 7 bases. Germline V gives CDR1 SGHVS, CDR2 FQNEAQ. CDR3 DNA sequence: TGTGCCAGCAGCCCCTGGGTAGCGGGGGCTTCTAATGAGCAGTTCTTC. It encodes CASSPWVAGASNEQFF.

This chain links TRBV11-2 with TRBJ1-1, with 8 bases matching TRBD1. Germline trimming cut 4 bases from V and 6 bases from J; bases unmatched to any gene: 10. CDR1 and CDR2 (germline): SGHAT, FQNNGV. This CDR3 contains 15 residues. CDR3 bases: TGTGCCAGCAGCTCCACTGGACAGGGTAACGCTGAAGCTTTCTTT. Translated, it gives CASSSTGQGNAEAFF.

The chain carries TRBV25-1 and TRBJ2-2; the match to TRBD2 covers 9 bases. CDR1 is MGHDK, CDR2 SYGVNS, per germline. This CDR3 is 13 amino acids long. J lost 4 bases, V lost 11 bases, and 5 bases had no gene match. The CDR3 sequence is CARGRGGTGELFF. The CDR3 bases are TGTGCCCGCGGGAGGGGGGGCACCGGGGAGCTGTTTTTT.

The chain employs TRBV19 and TRBJ2-5, with 8 bases aligning to TRBD1. This CDR3 is 14 amino acids long. Germline loops: CDR1 LNHDA, CDR2 SQIVND (reference sequence). Trimming cost V 4 bases and J 5 bases; bases outside gene matches: 6. The CDR3 here is CASSSDRGFETQYF. CDR3 DNA: TGTGCCAGTAGTAGTGACAGGGGATTTGAGACCCAGTACTTC.

The chain joins TRBV5-1 to TRBJ2-6; perhaps D is TRBD1 or TRBD2 (5 bases each). Trimming shortened V by 6 bases and J by 0 bases, and 13 bases separated the two germline ends. Germline V gene sequence: CDR1 SGHRS, CDR2 YFSETQ. The CDR3 has 16 amino acids. The CDR3 spells CASTGTVSSGANVLTF. The CDR3 DNA is TGCGCCAGCACCGGGACCGTTTCCTCTGGGGCCAACGTCCTGACTTTC.

The rearrangement links TRBV9 to TRBJ2-7, with 9 bases aligning to TRBD2. The V segment lost 2 bases and the J segment 2 bases; nucleotides outside the gene matches: 5. This CDR3 is 15 amino acids long. Germline CDR1 is SGDLS and CDR2 is YYNGEE. Written as DNA, the CDR3 is TGTGCCAGCAGCGTCGGACTAGCGCACCCCTACGAGCAGTACTTC. Protein product: CASSVGLAHPYEQYF.

This rearrangement joins TRBV4-3 to TRBJ1-4; D may be TRBD1 (6 bases). CDR3 length: 17 amino acids. Germline loops: CDR1 LGHNA, CDR2 YSLEER. The V and J ends lost 0 bases and 4 bases respectively, with 15 bases between them. CDR3 region: CASSQDGTGGLNEKLFF. DNA of the CDR3: TGCGCCAGCAGCCAAGACGGGACCGGGGGGCTTAATGAAAAACTGTTTTTT.

The chain links TRBV5-1 to TRBJ2-7, with D perhaps matching TRBD2 (5 bases). Germline CDR1 reads SGHRS; CDR2 reads YFSETQ. The CDR3 is made up of 14 amino acids. The V gene lost 4 bases and the J gene lost 2 bases, with 13 bases spanning the gap. CDR3: CASSVTGNAYEQYF. As DNA, the CDR3 is TGCGCCAGCAGCGTGACCGGGAATGCCTACGAGCAGTACTTC. The variable domain in full, completed from reference TRBV5-1 and TRBJ2-7, reads KAGVTQTPRYLIKTRGQQVTLSCSPISGHRSVSWYQQTPGQGLQFLFEYFSETQRNKGNFPGRFSGRQFSNSRSEMNVSTLELGDSALYLCASSVTGNAYEQYFGPGTRLTVT.

The chain joins TRBV14 to TRBJ2-7; D is ambiguous. Per the germline V gene, CDR1 is SGHDN and CDR2 is FVKESK. The V end lost 0 bases, the J end lost 4 bases, and 4 bases lay between the germline ends. This CDR3 contains 12 residues. As DNA, the CDR3 is TGTGCCAGCAGCCAAGACCCTTACGAGCAGTACTTC. The encoded protein is CASSQDPYEQYF. Full variable domain (rest looked up from reference TRBV14 and TRBJ2-7): EAGVTQFPSHSVIEKGQTVTLRCDPISGHDNLYWYRRVMGKEIKFLLHFVKESKQDESGMPNNRFLAERTGGTYSTLKVQPAELEDSGVYFCASSQDPYEQYFGPGTRLTVT.

This chain uses TRBV7-2 with TRBJ1-1; D not certain. CDR1 and CDR2 from the germline V gene are SGHTA and FQGNSA. Trimming cost V 6 bases and J 1 base, with 12 bases left between them. The CDR3 contains 14 residues. This chain's CDR3 is CASRLGAPNTEAFF. The CDR3 region has the DNA TGTGCCAGCAGATTGGGAGCACCGAACACTGAAGCTTTCTTT. The full variable domain, with the rest looked up from reference TRBV7-2 and TRBJ1-1, is GAGVSQSPSNKVTEKGKDVELRCDPISGHTALYWYRQSLGQGLEFLIYFQGNSAPDKSGLPSDRFSAERTGGSVSTLTIQRTQQEDSAVYLCASRLGAPNTEAFFGQGTRLTVV.

This clone appeared a single time. This CDR3 is CASSLGPLGQGYNEQFF. CDR3 coding DNA: TGTGCCAGCAGCCTCGGCCCCTTAGGACAGGGTTACAATGAGCAGTTCTTC. The genes are TRBV7-9 and TRBJ2-1; 8 positions match TRBD1. V shed 5 bases and J 4 bases; nucleotides not matched to a gene: 13. The CDR3 runs 17 residues. CDR1 is SEHNR and CDR2 is FQNEAQ in the germline V gene (reference sequence). Drawing the rest from reference TRBV7-9 and TRBJ2-1, the complete variable domain is DTGVSQNPRHKITKRGQNVTFRCDPISEHNRLYWYRQTLGQGPEFLTYFQNEAQLEKSRLLSDRFSAERPKGSFSTLEIQRTEQGDSAMYLCASSLGPLGQGYNEQFFGPGTRLTVL.